The 15 T cell receptor beta chains listed next were all sequenced from one sample in a study of cytomegalovirus exposure and HLA in healthy donors. Primers: 60 Vbeta forward and 13 Jbeta reverse. The repertoire was sequenced with immunoSEQ multiplex PCR; TCRdb's copy has only in-frame clones and lacks some. This sample lists roughly 77,000 clones; its ten largest clones have approximately 3.6%. Sample: PBMCs. The receptor source for this set is a female donor in good health and CMV-seropositive.

The chain employs TRBV28 and TRBJ2-7; D is ambiguous. CDR1 and CDR2 from the germline V gene are MDHEN and SYDVKM. Trimming cost V 7 bases and J 2 bases, with 9 bases left between them. This CDR3 is 12 amino acids long. Here the CDR3 DNA reads TGTGCCAGCATGAACTTTGCCTACGAGCAGTACTTC. Its protein is CASMNFAYEQYF.

The CDR3 DNA reads as TGTGCTAGTGGTTTGACGGACAGGGGTCTAGCGGAGACCCAGTACTTC. As protein: CASGLTDRGLAETQYF. The chain links TRBV12-5 to TRBJ2-5; 9 positions agree with TRBD1. The germline V gene has CDR1 LGHNT and CDR2 FRNRAP. V lost 2 bases to trimming and J lost 5 bases; unmatched junction nucleotides: 9. This CDR3 region has 16 residues.

The chain is built from TRBV4-1 and TRBJ2-7; 7 bases match TRBD1. The V and J ends lost 5 bases and 3 bases, in that order; junction bases with no gene match: 7. Germline CDR1 reads MGHRA; CDR2 reads YSYEKL. This CDR3 contains 14 residues. The DNA of the CDR3 is TGCGCCAGCAGCATCCGGGACAGAGACTACGAGCAGTACTTC. Its protein is CASSIRDRDYEQYF.

The rearrangement joins TRBV10-3 to TRBJ2-7, with D tentatively TRBD2 (5 bases). Trimming took off 2 bases at V and 4 bases at J, with 9 bases between the two ends. The CDR3 runs 13 residues. Germline-derived CDR1 and CDR2 are ENHRY and SYGVKD. The CDR3 spells CAISEAGPYEQYF. The CDR3 DNA is TGTGCCATCAGTGAGGCGGGTCCATACGAGCAGTACTTC.

This sequence joins TRBV9 and TRBJ2-1; the D is unclear. Germline CDR1 reads SGDLS; CDR2 reads YYNGEE. CDR3 length equals 14 residues. V lost 3 bases, J lost 6 bases, and 13 bases lay in between. The CDR3 loop is CASSAFAPGNEQFF. The CDR3 DNA reads TGTGCCAGCAGCGCCTTTGCCCCGGGCAATGAGCAGTTCTTC. The variable domain in full, with the rest retrieved from reference TRBV9 and TRBJ2-1, is DSGVTQTPKHLITATGQRVTLRCSPRSGDLSVYWYQQSLDQGLQFLIQYYNGEERAKGNILERFSAQQFPDLHSELNLSSLELGDSALYFCASSAFAPGNEQFFGPGTRLTVL.

The chain recombines TRBV6-5 with TRBJ1-3; D is ambiguous. CDR1 is MNHEY, CDR2 SVGAGI, per germline. This CDR3 region has 16 residues. V dropped 0 bases and J dropped 0 bases, with 9 bases sitting between them. CDR3 bases: TGTGCCAGCAGTTACTCGACTCGAATCTCTGGAAACACCATATATTTT. Its translation: CASSYSTRISGNTIYF.

This chain joins TRBV20-1 and TRBJ2-7; D call uncertain. The CDR3 length is 11 residues. Germline loops: CDR1 DFQATT, CDR2 SNEGSKA (reference sequence). Trimming took off 4 bases at V and 12 bases at J, with 16 bases between the two ends. The CDR3 protein is CSATDLRNLYF. The CDR3 DNA is TGCAGTGCTACCGATCTGCGGAACCTGTACTTC.

CDR3 region: CASSLALLTEDTNYGYTF. The CDR3 DNA is TGTGCCAGCAGCTTAGCGCTGTTAACAGAAGATACTAACTATGGCTACACCTTC. The genes are TRBV7-9 and TRBJ1-2; D remains unclear. The CDR3 totals 18 residues. In germline, CDR1 is SEHNR, CDR2 FQNEAQ (reference sequence). V lost 0 bases to trimming and J lost 0 bases, with 17 bases between them.

The chain uses TRBV15 and TRBJ1-2, with D perhaps matching TRBD1 (5 bases). Per germline, CDR1 LNHNV and CDR2 YYDKDF (reference sequence). This CDR3 comprises 13 residues. The V end was cut by 0 bases, the J end by 7 bases, with 9 bases between. In DNA form, the CDR3 reads TGTGCCACCAGCAGAGATGGGGCTATTGGCTACACCTTC. Translating it yields CATSRDGAIGYTF. The complete variable domain, with remaining parts taken from reference TRBV15 and TRBJ1-2, reads DAMVIQNPRYQVTQFGKPVTLSCSQTLNHNVMYWYQQKSSQAPKLLFHYYDKDFNNEADTPDNFQSRRPNTSFCFLDIRSPGLGDTAMYLCATSRDGAIGYTFGSGTRLTVV.

This chain joins TRBV29-1 and TRBJ2-1, with D possibly being TRBD2 (6 bases). The CDR3 is 13 amino acids. Between the trimmed V and J ends, which lost 4 bases and 5 bases, there was a span of 12 bases. Germline V CDR1 and CDR2: SQVTM, ANQGSEA. CDR3 residues: CSVAGDRDNEQFF. In DNA form, the CDR3 reads TGCAGCGTTGCGGGGGACCGGGACAATGAGCAGTTCTTC.

The V call is TRBV28, the J call TRBJ2-7; TRBD1 is a possible D gene (6 bases). This CDR3 region has 15 residues. Germline V CDR1 and CDR2: MDHEN, SYDVKM. Between the trimmed V and J ends, which lost 2 bases and 2 bases, there was a span of 13 bases. The chain's CDR3 is CASSLNRADAYEQYF. As DNA, the CDR3 is TGTGCCAGCAGTTTAAACAGGGCAGACGCCTACGAGCAGTACTTC.

The V gene is TRBV4-2, the J gene TRBJ2-2; TRBD2 aligns across 9 bases. This CDR3 contains 17 residues. J was trimmed by 2 bases and V by 0 bases; bases with no gene match: 4. CDR1 is LGHNA, CDR2 YNFKEQ, per germline. In nucleotides, the CDR3 is TGTGCCAGCAGCCAAGAACCTAGCGGGGCAAACACCGGGGAGCTGTTTTTT. Protein product: CASSQEPSGANTGELFF.

The V gene is TRBV9, the J gene TRBJ2-7; 10 bases are shared with TRBD1. Germline values: CDR1 SGDLS, CDR2 YYNGEE. The V gene end was trimmed by 5 bases and the J gene end by 3 bases; junction bases not matched to a gene: 8. There are 15 residues in the CDR3. The CDR3 bases are TGTGCCAGCAGTCCTCCCGGGACAGGGGACTACGAGCAGTACTTC. This sequence encodes CASSPPGTGDYEQYF.

V gene TRBV6-5 combines with J gene TRBJ2-1; 7 nucleotides agree with TRBD2. The CDR3 sequence is 14 residues long. The J segment lost 6 bases and the V segment lost 2 bases, leaving 4 bases of the junction unmatched. Germline CDR1 MNHEY, CDR2 SVGAGI. The CDR3 here is CASSYGGSFNEQFF. CDR3 bases: TGTGCCAGCAGTTACGGCGGGAGTTTCAATGAGCAGTTCTTC.

The rearrangement joins TRBV7-2 to TRBJ2-3; 10 nucleotides match TRBD2. This CDR3 has 16 amino acids. Unmatched junction bases numbered 2, after V lost 1 base and J lost 1 base. The V gene's germline CDR1 is SGHTA and CDR2 FQGNSA. In nucleotides, the CDR3 is TGTGCCAGCAGCTTAGGGCTAGCGGGAGGCACAGATACGCAGTATTTT. This gives the protein CASSLGLAGGTDTQYF.